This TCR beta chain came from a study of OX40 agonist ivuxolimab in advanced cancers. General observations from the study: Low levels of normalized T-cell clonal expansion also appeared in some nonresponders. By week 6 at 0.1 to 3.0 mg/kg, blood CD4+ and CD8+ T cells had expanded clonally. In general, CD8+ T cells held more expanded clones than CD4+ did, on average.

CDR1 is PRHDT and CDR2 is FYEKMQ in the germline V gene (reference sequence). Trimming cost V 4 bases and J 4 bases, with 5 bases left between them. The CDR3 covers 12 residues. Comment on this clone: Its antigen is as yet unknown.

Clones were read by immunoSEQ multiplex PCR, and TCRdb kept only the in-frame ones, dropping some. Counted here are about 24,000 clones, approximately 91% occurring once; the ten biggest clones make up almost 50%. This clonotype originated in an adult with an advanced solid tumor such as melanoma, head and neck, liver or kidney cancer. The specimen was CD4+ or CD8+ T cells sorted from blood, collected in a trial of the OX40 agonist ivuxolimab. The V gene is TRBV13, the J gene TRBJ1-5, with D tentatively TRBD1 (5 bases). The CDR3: CASSSGNQPQHF. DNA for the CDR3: TGTGCCAGCAGCTCAGGGAATCAGCCCCAGCATTTT.